Listed here are 17 T cell receptor beta chains from one sample, sequenced in a study of CD8 T cells in Susac syndrome. A quantity of roughly 0.5 to 1 ug RNA underwent reverse transcription using random hexamers. TCRdb reanalysed the immunoSEQ multiplex PCR reads using MiXCR and keeps one entry per CDR3 protein. Of more than 200,000 distinct CDR3 sequences listed, around 93% are singletons. The specimen sequenced was CD4+ T cells from PBMCs. The origin of the receptors is a human donor with multiple sclerosis.

The rearrangement links TRBV5-1 to TRBJ2-4, with D hard to call. The CDR3 is 14 amino acids. Germline V gives CDR1 SGHRS, CDR2 YFSETQ. Between the trimmed V and J ends, which lost 1 base and 0 bases, there was a span of 5 bases. DNA of the CDR3: TGCGCCAGCAGCTTGTCCTCAGCCAAAAACATTCAGTACTTC. This gives the protein CASSLSSAKNIQYF.

Here the CDR3 DNA reads TGCAGCGCCGGACCGGATGGCTACACCTTC. This encodes CSAGPDGYTF. The chain couples TRBV29-1 to TRBJ1-2; D uncertain. The CDR3 loop spans 10 amino acids. Per germline, CDR1 SQVTM and CDR2 ANQGSEA. V was clipped by 7 bases and J by 6 bases, with 9 bases between them.

The CDR3 sequence: CASSQDLTENQPQHF. In DNA, the CDR3 is TGTGCCAGCAGCCAAGATTTGACAGAGAATCAGCCCCAGCATTTT. The rearrangement links TRBV3-1 to TRBJ1-5, with TRBD1 as a possible D gene (5 bases). Trimming removed 0 bases from V and 4 bases from J, with 10 bases in between. Per germline, CDR1 LGHDT and CDR2 YNNKEL (reference sequence). The CDR3 sequence is 15 residues long. Based on the CDR3 plus reference TRBV3-1 and TRBJ1-5, the full variable domain is DTAVSQTPKYLVTQMGNDKSIKCEQNLGHDTMYWYKQDSKKFLKIMFSYNNKELIINETVPNRFSPKSPDKAHLNLHINSLELGDSAVYFCASSQDLTENQPQHFGDGTRLSIL.

The rearrangement uses TRBV20-1 and TRBJ2-1; D is unresolved. Germline V gene sequence: CDR1 DFQATT, CDR2 SNEGSKA (reference sequence). CDR3 size: 12 residues. V was cut by 1 base and J by 6 bases, with 7 bases left in between. This CDR3 reads CSARVASNEQFF. The CDR3 region has the DNA TGCAGTGCTAGAGTTGCTTCCAATGAGCAGTTCTTC.

The chain joins TRBV5-8 to TRBJ2-7; D remains unclear. Deletions cut 1 base from V and 6 bases from J, with 11 bases between. The CDR3 totals 13 residues. Germline lookup yields CDR1 SGHTS and CDR2 YDEGEE. The CDR3 sequence: CASSLRRPGEQYV. CDR3 DNA sequence: TGTGCCAGCAGCTTGCGACGACCCGGCGAGCAGTACGTC.

V gene TRBV7-9 combines with J gene TRBJ1-2; no clear D. In germline, CDR1 is SEHNR, CDR2 FQNEAQ (reference sequence). Trimming shortened V by 5 bases and J by 6 bases, and 16 bases separated the two germline ends. This CDR3 spans 14 amino acids. The CDR3 coding sequence is TGTGCCAGCAGCCTTATTCCTGAGGTTCATGGCTACACCTTC. Protein product: CASSLIPEVHGYTF.

The V and J genes are TRBV5-6 and TRBJ2-3, with 7 bases identical to TRBD1. V was pared by 6 bases and J by 0 bases, with 10 bases of the junction left unmatched. Per the germline V gene, CDR1 is SGHDT and CDR2 is YYEEEE. This CDR3 has 16 amino acids. The CDR3 region has the DNA TGTGCCAGCACCCCCCGGACAGGACGAAGCACAGATACGCAGTATTTT. This codes for CASTPRTGRSTDTQYF.

This chain joins TRBV3-1 and TRBJ2-7; D is ambiguous. The CDR3 has 13 residues. CDR1 LGHDT and CDR2 YNNKEL come from the germline V gene (reference sequence). The V gene lost 0 bases and the J gene lost 6 bases, with 9 bases spanning the gap. The CDR3 loop is CASSQDPFGEQYV. The CDR3 DNA sequence: TGTGCCAGCAGCCAAGATCCCTTCGGCGAGCAGTACGTC.

This chain uses TRBV7-3 with TRBJ2-3; TRBD1 agrees at 11 bases. V was clipped by 0 bases and J by 4 bases; unmatched bases: 9. This CDR3 is built from 18 residues. In germline, CDR1 is SGHTA, CDR2 FQGTGA. CDR3 in amino acids: CASSLTLMGQGVSDTQYF. In DNA, the CDR3 is TGTGCCAGCAGCTTAACTTTGATGGGACAGGGGGTTTCAGATACGCAGTATTTT.

This chain uses TRBV20-1 with TRBJ2-5, with 7 bases lining up with TRBD2. Trimming removed 3 bases from V and 0 bases from J; junction bases left unmatched: 1. Germline CDR1 reads DFQATT; CDR2 reads SNEGSKA (reference sequence). The CDR3 totals 13 residues. CDR3 nucleotide sequence: TGCAGTGCTAGCGGGGGGTACCAAGAGACCCAGTACTTC. Encoded protein: CSASGGYQETQYF.

The chain employs TRBV29-1 and TRBJ1-1, with TRBD1 identical over 10 bases. J lost 6 bases, V lost 7 bases, and 11 bases had no gene match. CDR1 is SQVTM, CDR2 ANQGSEA, per germline. There are 14 residues in the CDR3. The CDR3, as DNA: TGCAGCGCCTTACTCCGGGACAGGGGCTCTGAAGCTTTCTTT. Translating it yields CSALLRDRGSEAFF. The variable domain in full, with the rest retrieved from reference TRBV29-1 and TRBJ1-1, is SAVISQKPSRDICQRGTSLTIQCQVDSQVTMMFWYRQQPGQSLTLIATANQGSEATYESGFVIDKFPISRPNLTFSTLTVSNMSPEDSSIYLCSALLRDRGSEAFFGQGTRLTVV.

V gene TRBV5-1 combines with J gene TRBJ2-3, with 7 bases aligning to TRBD1. The germline CDR1 and CDR2 sequences are SGHRS and YFSETQ. The V segment lost 4 bases and the J segment 1 base; nucleotides outside the gene matches: 9. The CDR3 runs to 16 residues. CDR3 in amino acids: CASSRRTGWGTDTQYF. CDR3 DNA sequence: TGCGCCAGCAGCCGACGGACAGGCTGGGGCACAGATACGCAGTATTTT. Variable domain in full (rest from reference TRBV5-1 and TRBJ2-3): KAGVTQTPRYLIKTRGQQVTLSCSPISGHRSVSWYQQTPGQGLQFLFEYFSETQRNKGNFPGRFSGRQFSNSRSEMNVSTLELGDSALYLCASSRRTGWGTDTQYFGPGTRLTVL.

This sequence joins TRBV7-2 and TRBJ2-5; weak D call: TRBD2 (5 bases). The V gene's germline CDR1 is SGHTA and CDR2 FQGNSA. The CDR3 runs to 14 residues. Trimming cost V 3 bases and J 1 base, with 9 bases left between them. CDR3 sequence (DNA): TGTGCCAGCAGCTTCGGCGGACTCCAAGAGACCCAGTACTTC. Encoded protein: CASSFGGLQETQYF.

The chain links TRBV6-5 to TRBJ1-2, with D possibly TRBD1 on 5 matching bases. Trimming stripped 2 bases from V and 9 bases from J, with 19 bases between. CDR1 is MNHEY, CDR2 SVGAGI, per germline. The CDR3 contains 15 residues. CDR3 DNA sequence: TGTGCCAGCAGTTACGACGGGGACGGTTCGTTACGCTACACCTTC. It encodes CASSYDGDGSLRYTF.

There are a few counts of this clonotype. Written as DNA, the CDR3 is TGTGCCACCTATAGCGAGCAGTACTTC. This translates into CATYSEQYF. The gene calls are TRBV24-1 and TRBJ2-7; unclear D gene. Germline V gene lookup returns CDR1 KGHDR and CDR2 SFDVKD. V was pared by 9 bases and J by 6 bases, with 5 bases between. The CDR3 loop spans 9 amino acids.

The gene calls are TRBV4-1 and TRBJ2-1, with D perhaps given as TRBD1 or TRBD2 (6 bases each). Trimming pared 3 bases from V and 9 bases from J, leaving 18 bases between. Germline V gives CDR1 MGHRA, CDR2 YSYEKL. CDR3 length: 15 amino acids. CDR3 in amino acids: CASSQQVGGRGEQFF. The CDR3 coding sequence is TGCGCCAGCAGCCAGCAAGTGGGGGGCCGAGGTGAGCAGTTCTTC.

This rearrangement joins TRBV18 to TRBJ2-1; the D is unclear. V was pared by 6 bases and J by 9 bases, with 21 bases between. The V gene's germline CDR1 is KGHSH and CDR2 LQKENI. CDR3 length equals 15 residues. The CDR3 region is CASSPIGVIGSEQFF. CDR3 bases: TGTGCCAGCTCGCCAATTGGAGTAATCGGAAGTGAGCAGTTCTTC.